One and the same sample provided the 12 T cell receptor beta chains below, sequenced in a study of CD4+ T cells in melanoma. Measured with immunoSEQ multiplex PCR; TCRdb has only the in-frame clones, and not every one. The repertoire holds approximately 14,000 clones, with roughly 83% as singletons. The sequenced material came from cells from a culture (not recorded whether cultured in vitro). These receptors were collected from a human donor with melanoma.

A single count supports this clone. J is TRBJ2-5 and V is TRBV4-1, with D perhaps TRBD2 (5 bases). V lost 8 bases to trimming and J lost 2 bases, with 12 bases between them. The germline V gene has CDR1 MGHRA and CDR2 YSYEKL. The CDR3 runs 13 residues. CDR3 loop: CASSRTFQETQYF. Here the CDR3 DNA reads TGCGCCAGCTCCCGGACTTTTCAAGAGACCCAGTACTTC.

For the CDR3, the DNA is TGTGCCAGCAGCCCCCGGACTTTCCAAGAGACCCAGTACTTC. This codes for CASSPRTFQETQYF. V usage is TRBV4-2 and J usage is TRBJ2-5; D is possibly TRBD2 (5 bases). V lost 4 bases, J lost 1 base, and 10 bases lay in between. Germline lookup yields CDR1 LGHNA and CDR2 YNFKEQ. CDR3 length: 14 amino acids.

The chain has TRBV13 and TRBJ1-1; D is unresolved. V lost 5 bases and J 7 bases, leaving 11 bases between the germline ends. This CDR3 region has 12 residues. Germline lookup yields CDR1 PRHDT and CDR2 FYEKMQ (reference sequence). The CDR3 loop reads CASSPGWGEAFF. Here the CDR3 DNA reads TGTGCCAGCAGCCCCGGATGGGGTGAAGCTTTCTTT.

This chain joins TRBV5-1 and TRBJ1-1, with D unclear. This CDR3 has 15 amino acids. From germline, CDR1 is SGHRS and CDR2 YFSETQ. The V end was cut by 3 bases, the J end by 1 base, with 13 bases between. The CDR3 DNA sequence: TGCGCCAGCAGCTCCGTGCCTATCGGGAACACTGAAGCTTTCTTT. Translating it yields CASSSVPIGNTEAFF.

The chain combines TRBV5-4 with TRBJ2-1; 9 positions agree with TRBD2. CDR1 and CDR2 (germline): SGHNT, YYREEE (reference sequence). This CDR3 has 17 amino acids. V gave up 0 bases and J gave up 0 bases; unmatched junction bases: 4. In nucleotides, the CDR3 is TGTGCCAGCAGCTTGGGTAGCGGGGGATACTCCTACAATGAGCAGTTCTTC. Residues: CASSLGSGGYSYNEQFF.

CDR3 sequence: CASSNTGRNQPQHF. CDR3 DNA sequence: TGTGCCAGCAGCAATACAGGGAGGAATCAGCCCCAGCATTTT. The genes are TRBV7-8 and TRBJ1-5; perhaps TRBD1 as D (6 bases). The ends were cut back, 5 bases at V and 4 bases at J, with 12 bases in the middle. CDR3 length equals 14 residues. Looked up from germline, CDR1 is SGHVS and CDR2 is FQNEAQ.

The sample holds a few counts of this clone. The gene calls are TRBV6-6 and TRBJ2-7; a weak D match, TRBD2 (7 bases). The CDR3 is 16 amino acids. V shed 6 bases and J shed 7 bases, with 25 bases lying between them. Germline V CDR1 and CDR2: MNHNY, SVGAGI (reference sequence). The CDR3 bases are TGTGCCAGCAGCATCCCGACGAGGGGGGGTAAACCGGAGCAGTACTTC. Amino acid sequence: CASSIPTRGGKPEQYF.

The CDR3, as DNA: TGCGCCAGCAGCCACGATCAGGGGGCCCGCGAGCAGTACTTC. Translated: CASSHDQGAREQYF. This chain joins TRBV4-1 and TRBJ2-7, with 8 bases that match TRBD1. Unmatched junction bases numbered 7, after V lost 3 bases and J lost 6 bases. The CDR3 extends over 14 amino acids. Germline V gives CDR1 MGHRA, CDR2 YSYEKL.

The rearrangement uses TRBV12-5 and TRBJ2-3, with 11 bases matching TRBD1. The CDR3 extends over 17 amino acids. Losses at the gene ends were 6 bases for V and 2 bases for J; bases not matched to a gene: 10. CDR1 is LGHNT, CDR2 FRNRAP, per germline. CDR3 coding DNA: TGTGCTAGTGGCCCGCGGACAGGGGGCACTTCCACAGATACGCAGTATTTT. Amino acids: CASGPRTGGTSTDTQYF. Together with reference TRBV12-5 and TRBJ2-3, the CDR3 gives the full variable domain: DARVTQTPRHKVTEMGQEVTMRCQPILGHNTVFWYRQTMMQGLELLAYFRNRAPLDDSGMPKDRFSAEMPDATLATLKIQPSEPRDSAVYFCASGPRTGGTSTDTQYFGPGTRLTVL.

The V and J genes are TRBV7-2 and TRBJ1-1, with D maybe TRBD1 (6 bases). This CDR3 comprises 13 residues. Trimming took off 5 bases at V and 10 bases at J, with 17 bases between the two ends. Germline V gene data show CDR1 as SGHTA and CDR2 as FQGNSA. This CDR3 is CASSPITGFGAFF. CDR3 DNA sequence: TGTGCCAGCAGCCCGATTACAGGGTTTGGAGCTTTCTTT.

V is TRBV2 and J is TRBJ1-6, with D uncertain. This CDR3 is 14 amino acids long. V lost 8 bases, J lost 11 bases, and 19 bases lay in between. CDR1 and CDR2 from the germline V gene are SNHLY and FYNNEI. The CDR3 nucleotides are TGTGCCAGCTCGCGGACGGCGGGAAGTCCACCCCTCCACTTT. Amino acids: CASSRTAGSPPLHF.

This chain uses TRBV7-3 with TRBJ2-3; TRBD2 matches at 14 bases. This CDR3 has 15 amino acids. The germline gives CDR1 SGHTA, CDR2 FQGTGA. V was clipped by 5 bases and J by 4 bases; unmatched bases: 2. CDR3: CASSPTSGGADTQYF. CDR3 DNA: TGTGCCAGCAGCCCGACTAGCGGGGGGGCAGATACGCAGTATTTT.